This TCR beta chain was recovered during a study of control samples from healthy donors and cancer patients. This table comes from immunoSEQ multiplex PCR, and its TCRdb copy is limited to in-frame clones, with some not included. The profile covers about 55,000 clones, with approximately 95% appearing a single time and about 1.1% taken by the ten largest. Germline CDR1 reads SNHLY; CDR2 reads FYNNEI. The V and J ends lost 1 base and 2 bases respectively, with 9 bases between them. The CDR3 runs 15 residues. The sample was blood. The clonotype was recovered from a woman aged 18-30 years in good health. The rearrangement joins TRBV2 to TRBJ1-3; D unresolved. CDR3 loop: CASSEEARAGNTIYF. The DNA of the CDR3 is TGTGCCAGCAGTGAAGAGGCCCGCGCTGGAAACACCATATATTTT.